The entry below gives a single T cell receptor beta chain sequence along with its context. The CDR3 spans 13 residues. Deletions cut 3 bases from V and 15 bases from J, with 18 bases between. CDR1 is SGHTA, CDR2 FQGNSA, per germline. Profiling relied on immunoSEQ multiplex PCR, and the TCRdb table lists in-frame clones only, not all of them. This sample has about 61,000 clones, with about 90% found just once. The data were obtained in a study of control samples from healthy donors and cancer patients. Material: PBMCs. The sequence was obtained from a man between 60 and 75 years old with colorectal cancer. The chain is built from TRBV7-2 and TRBJ1-5, with D perhaps matching TRBD1 (6 bases). CDR3 DNA sequence: TGTGCCAGCAGCTTCTCTGGGGACACCCCGGGGCATTTT. This encodes CASSFSGDTPGHF.